This T cell receptor beta chain was captured in a study of identical twins. Findings of the study overall: Invariant MAIT and iNKT cells may have partly biased zero-insertion analyses.

From the 5' RACE reads, TCRdb called clonotypes with MiXCR, one entry per CDR3 protein. The sample contains a few hundred thousand distinct CDR3 sequences, just under 10% of which appear only once. The CDR3 totals 15 residues. The germline CDR1 and CDR2 sequences are KGHSH and LQKENI. The V end was cut by 0 bases, the J end by 4 bases, with 11 bases between. This clonotype was recorded at least ten times. Its antigen is not known. The same sample was also used in a study of yellow fever vaccine responses in identical twins.

Sequencing input: PBMCs. The origin of this receptor is a woman younger than 35 in good health. J is TRBJ2-3 and V is TRBV18; D remains ambiguous. Written as DNA, the CDR3 is TGTGCCAGCTCACCACCGTTGGTAGCAGCAGATACGCAGTATTTT. It encodes CASSPPLVAADTQYF.